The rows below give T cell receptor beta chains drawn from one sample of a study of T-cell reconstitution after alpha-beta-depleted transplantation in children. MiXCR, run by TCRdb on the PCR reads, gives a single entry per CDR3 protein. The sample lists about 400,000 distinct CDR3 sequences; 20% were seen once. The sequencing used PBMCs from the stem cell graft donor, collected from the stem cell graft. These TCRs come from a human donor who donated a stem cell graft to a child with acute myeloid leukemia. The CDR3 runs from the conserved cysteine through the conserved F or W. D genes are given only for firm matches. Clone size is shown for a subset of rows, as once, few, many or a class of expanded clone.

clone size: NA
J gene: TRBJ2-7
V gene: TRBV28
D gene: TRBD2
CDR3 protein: CASSTGTSGIFWDEQYF
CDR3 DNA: TGTGCCAGCAGTACCGGGACTAGCGGGATCTTTTGGGACGAGCAGTACTTC

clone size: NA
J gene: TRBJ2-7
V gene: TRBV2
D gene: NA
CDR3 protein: CAILSQGSRYEQYF
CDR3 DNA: TGTGCCATCCTTTCCCAGGGATCACGCTACGAGCAGTACTTC

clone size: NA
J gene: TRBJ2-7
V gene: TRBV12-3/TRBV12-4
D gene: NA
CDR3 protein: CASRLAVTYEQYF
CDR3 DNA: TGTGCCAGCAGGTTAGCGGTAACCTACGAGCAGTACTTC

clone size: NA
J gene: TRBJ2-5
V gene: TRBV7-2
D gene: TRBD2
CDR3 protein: CASSLSGTYQETQYF
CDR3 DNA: TGTGCCAGCAGCTTAAGCGGGACGTACCAAGAGACCCAGTACTTC

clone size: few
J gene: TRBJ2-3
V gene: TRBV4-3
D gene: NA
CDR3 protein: CASSQDSGVSTDTQYF
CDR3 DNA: TGCGCCAGCAGCCAAGATAGTGGCGTAAGCACAGATACGCAGTATTTT

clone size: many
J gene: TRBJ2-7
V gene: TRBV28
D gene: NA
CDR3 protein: CASSRDTSYEQYF
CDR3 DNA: TGTGCCAGCAGTCGGGACACGTCATACGAGCAGTACTTC

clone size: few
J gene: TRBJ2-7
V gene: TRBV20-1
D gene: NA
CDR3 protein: CSARRGASRHYEQYF
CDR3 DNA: TGCAGTGCCAGAAGAGGGGCTAGCAGACACTACGAGCAGTACTTC

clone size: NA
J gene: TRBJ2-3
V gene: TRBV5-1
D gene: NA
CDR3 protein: CASAQVEPSTDTQYF
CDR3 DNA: TGCGCCAGCGCCCAGGTGGAGCCCAGCACAGATACGCAGTATTTT

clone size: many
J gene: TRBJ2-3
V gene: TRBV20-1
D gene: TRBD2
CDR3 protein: CSAPVPGTSSDTQYF
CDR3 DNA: TGCAGTGCTCCCGTACCCGGGACTAGCTCAGATACGCAGTATTTT

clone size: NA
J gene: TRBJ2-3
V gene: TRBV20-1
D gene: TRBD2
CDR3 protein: CSASSLAGGPVSDTQYF
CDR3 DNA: TGCAGTGCTAGTTCCCTAGCGGGAGGGCCAGTCTCAGATACGCAGTATTTT

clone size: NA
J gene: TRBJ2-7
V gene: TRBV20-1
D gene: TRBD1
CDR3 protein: CSARDRGIGFGSYEQYF
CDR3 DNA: TGCAGTGCTAGGGACAGGGGGATAGGCTTCGGATCCTACGAGCAGTACTTC

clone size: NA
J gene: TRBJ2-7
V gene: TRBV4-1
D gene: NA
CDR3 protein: CASSQEKGDEQYF
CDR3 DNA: TGCGCCAGCAGCCAAGAAAAGGGCGACGAGCAGTACTTC

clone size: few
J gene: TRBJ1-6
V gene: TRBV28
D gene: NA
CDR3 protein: CASSSSASYNSPLHF
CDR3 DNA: TGTGCCAGCAGTTCGTCGGCCTCCTATAATTCACCCCTCCACTTT

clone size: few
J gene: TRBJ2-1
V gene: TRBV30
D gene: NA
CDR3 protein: CAWSVILGINEQFF
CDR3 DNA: TGTGCCTGGAGTGTTATATTAGGAATCAATGAGCAGTTCTTC

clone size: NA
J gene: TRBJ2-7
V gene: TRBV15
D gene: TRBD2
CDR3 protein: CATSRDGSGRPYEQYF
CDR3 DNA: TGTGCCACCAGCAGAGATGGGAGCGGGAGACCCTACGAGCAGTACTTC

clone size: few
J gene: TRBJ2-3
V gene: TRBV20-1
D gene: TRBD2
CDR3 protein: CSALGLAVSTDTQYF
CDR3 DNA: TGCAGTGCTCTCGGACTAGCGGTTAGCACAGATACGCAGTATTTT

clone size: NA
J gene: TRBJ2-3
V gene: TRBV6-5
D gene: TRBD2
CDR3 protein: CASSYSKTSGASTDTQYF
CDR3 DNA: TGTGCCAGCAGTTACTCGAAGACTAGCGGGGCTAGCACAGATACGCAGTATTTT

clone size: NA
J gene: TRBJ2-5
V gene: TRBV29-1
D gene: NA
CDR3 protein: CSGRGKTQYF
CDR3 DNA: TGCAGTGGAAGAGGGAAGACCCAGTACTTC

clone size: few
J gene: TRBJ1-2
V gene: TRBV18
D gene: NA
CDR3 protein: CASSPPGTRNTF
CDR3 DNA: TGTGCCAGCTCACCACCCGGGACAAGGAACACCTTC

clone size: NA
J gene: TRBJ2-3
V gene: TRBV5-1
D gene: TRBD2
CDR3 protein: CASSFVLAGEGTDTQYF
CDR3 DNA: TGCGCCAGCAGCTTCGTCCTAGCGGGAGAAGGGACAGATACGCAGTATTTT

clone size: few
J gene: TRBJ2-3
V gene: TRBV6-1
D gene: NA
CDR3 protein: CASSEGRPTTDTQYF
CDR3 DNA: TGTGCCAGCAGTGAAGGACGGCCGACCACAGATACGCAGTATTTT

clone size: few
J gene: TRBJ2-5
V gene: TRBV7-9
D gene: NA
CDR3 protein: CASSLGTWDIQGETQYF
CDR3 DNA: TGTGCCAGCAGCTTAGGTACCTGGGACATCCAGGGCGAGACCCAGTACTTC

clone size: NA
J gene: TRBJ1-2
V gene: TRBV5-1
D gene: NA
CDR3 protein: CASSPTGNGYTF
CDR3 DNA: TGCGCCAGCAGCCCGACAGGAAATGGCTACACCTTC

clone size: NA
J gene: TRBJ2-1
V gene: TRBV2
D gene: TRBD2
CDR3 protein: CASSVSREGGNEQFF
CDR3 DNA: TGTGCCAGCAGCGTCTCACGGGAGGGAGGCAATGAGCAGTTCTTC

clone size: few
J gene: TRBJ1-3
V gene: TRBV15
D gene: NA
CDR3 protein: CATSRDFGNTIYF
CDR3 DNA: TGTGCCACCAGCAGAGATTTCGGAAACACCATATATTTT

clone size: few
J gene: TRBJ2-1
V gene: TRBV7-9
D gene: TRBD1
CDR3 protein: CASSPGARGLNEQFF
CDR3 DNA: TGTGCCAGCAGCCCCGGGGCCAGGGGGCTGAATGAGCAGTTCTTC

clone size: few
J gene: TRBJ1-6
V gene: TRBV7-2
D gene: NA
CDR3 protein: CASSLATSGVSPLHF
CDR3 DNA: TGTGCCAGCAGCTTAGCCACTTCGGGCGTTTCACCCCTCCACTTT

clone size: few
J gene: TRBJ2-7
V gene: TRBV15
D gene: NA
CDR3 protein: CATSRELGPYEQYF
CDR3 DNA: TGTGCCACCAGCAGAGAGTTGGGTCCCTACGAGCAGTACTTC

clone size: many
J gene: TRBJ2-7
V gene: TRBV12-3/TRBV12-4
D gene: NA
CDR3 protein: CASSLGTGGKEQYF
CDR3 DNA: TGTGCCAGCAGTTTAGGGACAGGAGGGAAGGAGCAGTACTTC

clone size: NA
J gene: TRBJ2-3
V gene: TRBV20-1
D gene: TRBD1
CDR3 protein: CSARSTGADTQYF
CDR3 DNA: TGCAGTGCTAGATCTACAGGGGCAGATACGCAGTATTTT

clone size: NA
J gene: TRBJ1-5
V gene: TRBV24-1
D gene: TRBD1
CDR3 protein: CATSDGTGDGNQPQHF
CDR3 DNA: TGTGCCACCAGTGATGGGACAGGGGATGGCAATCAGCCCCAGCATTTT

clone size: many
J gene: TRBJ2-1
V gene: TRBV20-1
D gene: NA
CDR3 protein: CSARVGPLKNYNEQFF
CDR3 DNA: TGCAGTGCTAGGGTCGGGCCCCTAAAGAATTACAATGAGCAGTTCTTC

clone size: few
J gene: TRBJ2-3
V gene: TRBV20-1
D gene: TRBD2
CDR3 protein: CSAAPLRLADTDTQYF
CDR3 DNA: TGCAGTGCTGCCCCCCTTAGACTAGCGGACACAGATACGCAGTATTTT

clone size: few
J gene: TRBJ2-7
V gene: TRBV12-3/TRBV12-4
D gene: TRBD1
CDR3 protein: CASSFGDRAYEQYF
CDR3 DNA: TGTGCCAGCAGTTTTGGGGACAGGGCCTACGAGCAGTACTTC

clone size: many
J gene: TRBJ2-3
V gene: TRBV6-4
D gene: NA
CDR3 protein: CASSDSTGDTDTQYF
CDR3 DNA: TGTGCCAGCAGTGACTCGACTGGGGACACAGATACGCAGTATTTT

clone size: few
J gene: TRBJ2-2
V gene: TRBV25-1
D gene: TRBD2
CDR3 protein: CASSEPLAGNTGELFF
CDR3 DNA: TGTGCCAGCAGTGAACCCCTAGCGGGGAACACCGGGGAGCTGTTTTTT

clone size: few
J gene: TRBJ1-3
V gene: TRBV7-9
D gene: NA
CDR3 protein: CASSLGSGVYSGNTIYF
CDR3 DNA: TGTGCCAGCAGCTTAGGGTCCGGAGTCTACTCTGGAAACACCATATATTTT

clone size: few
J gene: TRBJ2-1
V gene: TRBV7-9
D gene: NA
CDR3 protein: CASSLFVRSSSYNEQFF
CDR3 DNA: TGTGCCAGCAGCTTATTTGTACGGAGTAGCTCCTACAATGAGCAGTTCTTC

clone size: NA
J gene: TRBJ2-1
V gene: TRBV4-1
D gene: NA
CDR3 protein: CASSQGTGVGYNEQFF
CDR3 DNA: TGCGCCAGCAGCCAAGGTACGGGAGTGGGTTACAATGAGCAGTTCTTC

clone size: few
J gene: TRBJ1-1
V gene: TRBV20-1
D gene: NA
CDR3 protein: CSAGEGHLKAFF
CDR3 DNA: TGCAGTGCGGGGGAGGGACACTTAAAAGCTTTCTTT

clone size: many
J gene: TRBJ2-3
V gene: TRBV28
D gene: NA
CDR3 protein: CASKGDVTDTQYF
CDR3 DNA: TGTGCCAGCAAGGGAGATGTTACAGATACGCAGTATTTT

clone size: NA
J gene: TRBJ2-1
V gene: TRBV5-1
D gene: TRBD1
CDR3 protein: CASSFDRVPYNEQFF
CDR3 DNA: TGCGCCAGCAGCTTCGACAGGGTTCCCTACAATGAGCAGTTCTTC